This T cell receptor (beta chain) was recorded in a study of T cell repertoires in cytomegalovirus infection. Study background: Both CMV infection and a matching HLA type were indicated by public TCR beta signatures.

Details on this clonotype: Antigen unknown.

TCRdb passed the reads through MiXCR, listing each CDR3 protein once. The table lists 250,000 to 300,000 distinct CDR3 sequences, less than 25% of them singletons. Study-wide results and limits: HLA-C-restricted CMV clonotypes gave the most frequent clonotype in two of eight donors.

The clonotype comes from a human donor in good health (CMV status not recorded). Some clones in this sample may be carry-over from other donors' samples. Material: cultured PBMCs, obtained from culture after CMV antigen stimulation.

DNA for the CDR3: TGCAGCGTTGTAGGCAGGACAGCGGATACGCAGTATTTT. Residues: CSVVGRTADTQYF. The chain employs TRBV29-1 and TRBJ2-3; D is perhaps TRBD1 (6 bases). This CDR3 has 13 amino acids. The V end lost 4 bases, the J end lost 6 bases, and 14 bases lay between the germline ends. Germline V gene sequence: CDR1 SQVTM, CDR2 ANQGSEA.